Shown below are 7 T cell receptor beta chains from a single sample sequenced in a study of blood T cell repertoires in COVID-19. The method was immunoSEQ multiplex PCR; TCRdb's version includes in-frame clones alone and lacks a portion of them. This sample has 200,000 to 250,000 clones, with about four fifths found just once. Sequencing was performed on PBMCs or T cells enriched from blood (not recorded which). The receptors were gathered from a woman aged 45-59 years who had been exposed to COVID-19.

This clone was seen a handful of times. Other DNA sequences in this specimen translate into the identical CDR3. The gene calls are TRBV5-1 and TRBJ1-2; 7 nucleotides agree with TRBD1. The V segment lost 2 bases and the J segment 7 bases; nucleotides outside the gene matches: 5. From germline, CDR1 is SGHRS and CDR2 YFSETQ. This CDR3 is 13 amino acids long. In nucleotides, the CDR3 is TGCGCCAGCAGCTTCGGCCAGGGGGGTGGCTACACCTTC. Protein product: CASSFGQGGGYTF.

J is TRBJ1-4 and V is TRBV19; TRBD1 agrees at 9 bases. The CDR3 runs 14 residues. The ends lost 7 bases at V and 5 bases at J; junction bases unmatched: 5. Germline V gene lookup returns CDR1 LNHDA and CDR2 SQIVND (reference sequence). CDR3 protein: CASNAGQGNEKLFF. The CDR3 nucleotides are TGTGCCAGTAATGCCGGACAGGGGAATGAAAAACTGTTTTTT. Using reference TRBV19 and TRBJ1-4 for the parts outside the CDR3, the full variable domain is DGGITQSPKYLFRKEGQNVTLSCEQNLNHDAMYWYRQDPGQGLRLIYYSQIVNDFQKGDIAEGYSVSREKKESFPLTVTSAQKNPTAFYLCASNAGQGNEKLFFGSGTQLSVL.

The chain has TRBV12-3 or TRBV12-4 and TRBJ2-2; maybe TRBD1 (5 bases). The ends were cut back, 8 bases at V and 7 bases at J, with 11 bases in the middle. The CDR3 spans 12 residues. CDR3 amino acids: CASGKGHGELFF. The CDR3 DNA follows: TGTGCCAGCGGAAAGGGGCACGGGGAGCTGTTTTTT.

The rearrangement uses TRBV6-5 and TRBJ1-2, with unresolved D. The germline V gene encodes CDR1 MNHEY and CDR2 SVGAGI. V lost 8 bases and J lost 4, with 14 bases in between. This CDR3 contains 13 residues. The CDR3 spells CASHSVSSYGYTF. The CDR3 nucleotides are TGTGCCAGCCACTCGGTGTCAAGCTATGGCTACACCTTC.

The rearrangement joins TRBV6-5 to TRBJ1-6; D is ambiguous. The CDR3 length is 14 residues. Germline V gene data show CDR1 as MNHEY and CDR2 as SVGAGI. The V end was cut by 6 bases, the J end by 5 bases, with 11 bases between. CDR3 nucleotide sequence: TGTGCCAGCAGGTGGAGCCGGGATAATTCACCCCTCCACTTT. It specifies CASRWSRDNSPLHF.

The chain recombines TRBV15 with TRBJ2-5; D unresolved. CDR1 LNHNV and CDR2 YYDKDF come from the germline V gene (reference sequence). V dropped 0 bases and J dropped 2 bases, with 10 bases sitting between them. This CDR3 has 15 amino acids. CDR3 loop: CATSRDDTSQETQYF. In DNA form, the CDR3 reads TGTGCCACCAGCAGAGATGACACGAGTCAAGAGACCCAGTACTTC.

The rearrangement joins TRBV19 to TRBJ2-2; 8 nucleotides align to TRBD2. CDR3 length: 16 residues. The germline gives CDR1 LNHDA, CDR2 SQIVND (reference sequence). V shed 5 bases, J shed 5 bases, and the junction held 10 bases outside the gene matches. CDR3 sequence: CASSPRGGRATGELFF. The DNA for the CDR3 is TGTGCCAGTAGTCCCCGCGGGGGGCGGGCGACCGGGGAGCTGTTTTTT.